This T cell receptor beta chain was found in a study of blood T cell repertoires in COVID-19 (dated by TCRdb to 2018 to 2020). Regarding the study in general: Samples covering the acute and convalescent phases of COVID-19 were provided by collaborators in the United States, Italy and Spain. Samples were obtained from the ongoing ImmuneRACE study (first 160 participants) and from approximately 1,200 subjects provided by 6 global collaborators. Nearly every sample came with metadata listing a de-identified subject ID, COVID-19 status, age in years and sex. The repertoires were released in a freely available public database intended as a resource for research on the immune response to SARS-CoV-2. Subjects who had been exposed to COVID-19, were actively infected with it, or had recovered from it provided the deeply sampled blood TCRbeta repertoires that made up the dataset. HLA class I and class II types, where available, came from metadata supplied by the sample provider rather than from assay-based typing. The prospective study material was composed of cDNA or gDNA derived from T cells, B-cell-depleted T cells, or PBMCs.

This clone was detected only once. Its antigen has not been determined. No base quality values were provided; no much bigger clone lies one nucleotide off. The germline V gene provides CDR1 LGHNA and CDR2 YNFKEQ. For this chain, trimming is 1 base at the V end and 8 bases at the J end, and the number of junction bases without a gene match is 7. From the cysteine through the phenylalanine, the CDR3 covers 15 amino acids. Only CDR3 DNA remains: 45 bases, in frame from the first base. Collaborating institutions collected whole blood in K2EDTA tubes following their own protocols. For TCRbeta analysis, collaborator samples were shipped as frozen whole blood, as isolated PBMCs, or as DNA extracted from either sample type. Broad study findings and their caveats: The quantity of clinical and demographic metadata differed by source and by participant and was supplied without curation.

TCRbeta CDR3 regions were amplified from genomic DNA using the immunoSEQ Assay, a bias-controlled multiplex PCR. On the authors' methods: The number of nucleated cells in each sample was estimated from the amplification of reference gene primers within the assay. Sequence reads were collapsed and filtered to measure the absolute abundance of every unique TCRbeta CDR3 rearrangement. For each sample, productive Simpson clonality was calculated as the square root of Simpson's diversity index across productive rearrangements. TCRdb took this table from immuneACCESS and kept in-frame rearrangements with V and J called. Such tables lack part of the clones; where checked against another copy, unresolved V genes explain under half of the gap, and the rest is unexplained. V and J calls and clone size come straight from that table; D and trimming were deduced from the DNA. In this sample the table shows hundreds of thousands of clones, about 80% of which occur a single time. The ten largest clones take up approximately 7% of the sample.

The specimen sequenced was peripheral blood. Rearrangement joined TRBV4-2 to TRBJ2-2; TRBD2 aligns with 7 central bases. This receptor was identified in a woman in her forties or fifties with acute or convalescent COVID-19. The DNA sequence is given as TGTGCCAGCAGCCAAGGCCTAGCGGCTCAGGGGGAGCTGTTTTTT. Its translation is CASSQGLAAQGELFF.